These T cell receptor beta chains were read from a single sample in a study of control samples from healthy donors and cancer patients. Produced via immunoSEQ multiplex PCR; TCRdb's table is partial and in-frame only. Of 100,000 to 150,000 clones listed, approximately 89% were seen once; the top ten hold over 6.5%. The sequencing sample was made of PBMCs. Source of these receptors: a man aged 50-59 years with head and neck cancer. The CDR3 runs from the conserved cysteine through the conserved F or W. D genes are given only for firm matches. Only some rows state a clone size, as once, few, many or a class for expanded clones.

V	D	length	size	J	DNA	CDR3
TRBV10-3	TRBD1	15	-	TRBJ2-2	TGTGCCATCAGGGGACAGGGGGCGAACACCGGGGAGCTGTTTTTT	CAIRGQGANTGELFF
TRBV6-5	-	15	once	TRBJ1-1	TGTGCCAGCGTGGGGGCCGGCAGAGCGAACACTGAAGCTTTCTTT	CASVGAGRANTEAFF
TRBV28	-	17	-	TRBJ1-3	TGTGCCAGCACCAGGGAGCAGTTAAGGGACTCTGGAAACACCATATATTTT	CASTREQLRDSGNTIYF
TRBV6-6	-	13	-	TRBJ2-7	TGTGCCAGCAGTCCGTCTACAGGTATCGAGCAGTACTTC	CASSPSTGIEQYF
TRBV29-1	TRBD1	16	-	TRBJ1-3	TGCAGCGTGAATTCCGGGACAGCGATCTCTGGAAACACCATATATTTT	CSVNSGTAISGNTIYF
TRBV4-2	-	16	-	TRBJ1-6	TGTGCCAGCAGCAACTCGGACGCCCGGAATAATTCACCCCTCCACTTT	CASSNSDARNNSPLHF
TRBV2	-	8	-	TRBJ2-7	TGTGCCAGCACCGACGGGTACTTC	CASTDGYF
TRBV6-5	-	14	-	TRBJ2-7	TGTGCCAGCAGTCCAGTCGGGACTCCCTACGAGCAGTACTTC	CASSPVGTPYEQYF
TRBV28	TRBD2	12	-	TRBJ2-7	TGTGCCAGTGGACTAGCAACGGACGAGCAGTACTTC	CASGLATDEQYF
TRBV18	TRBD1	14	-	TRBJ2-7	TGTGCCAGCTCAATCGGACAGGCCGCCTACGAGCAGTACTTC	CASSIGQAAYEQYF
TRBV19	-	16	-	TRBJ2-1	TGTGCCAGTAGTATAGGAACCCGTGGCTCCTACAATGAGCAGTTCTTC	CASSIGTRGSYNEQFF
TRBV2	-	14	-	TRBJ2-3	TGTGCCAGCGGGGGACACCTGCAAGGGGATACGCAGTATTTT	CASGGHLQGDTQYF
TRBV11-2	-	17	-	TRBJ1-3	TGTACCAGCAGCCCCTCAGGGGAGGGTGTCACTGGAAACACCATATATTTT	CTSSPSGEGVTGNTIYF
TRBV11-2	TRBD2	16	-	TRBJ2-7	TGTGCCAGCAGCTTAGATCTAGCGGACCTATCCTACGAGCAGTACTTC	CASSLDLADLSYEQYF
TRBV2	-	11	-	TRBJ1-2	TGTGCCAGTTTTCTTAACTATGGCTACACCTTC	CASFLNYGYTF
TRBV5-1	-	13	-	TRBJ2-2	TGCGCCAGCAGCGAGAGGGTGGCCGGGGAGCTGTTTTTT	CASSERVAGELFF
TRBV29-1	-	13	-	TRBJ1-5	TGCAGCGTTGGGTTACAGTCCAATTCACCCCAGCATTTT	CSVGLQSNSPQHF
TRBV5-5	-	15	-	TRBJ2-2	TGTGCCAGCAGCCGAGGGGGGAGGATAACCGGGGAGCTGTTTTTT	CASSRGGRITGELFF
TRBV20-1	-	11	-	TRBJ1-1	TGCAGTGCTAGTGGGAACACTGAAGCTTTCTTT	CSASGNTEAFF
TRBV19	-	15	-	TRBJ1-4	TGTGCCAGTTTCACAAAGGACGGAACTAATGAAAAACTGTTTTTT	CASFTKDGTNEKLFF
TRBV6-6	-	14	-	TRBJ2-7	TGTGCCAGCAGCGAGGCAGCTTCCTCCTACGAGCAGTACTTC	CASSEAASSYEQYF
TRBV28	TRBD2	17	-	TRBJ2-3	TGTGCCAGCAGTTTATATGGAGCGGGAGTGCAGACAGATACGCAGTATTTT	CASSLYGAGVQTDTQYF
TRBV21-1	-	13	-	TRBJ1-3	TGTGCCAGCAGCCGGGGCTCTGGAAACACCATATATTTT	CASSRGSGNTIYF
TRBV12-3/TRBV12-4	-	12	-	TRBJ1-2	TGTGCCAGCAGGGGGGCCAACTATGGCTACACCTTC	CASRGANYGYTF
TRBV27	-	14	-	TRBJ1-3	TGTGCCAGCAGACTCACAGGGACTGGAAACACCATATATTTT	CASRLTGTGNTIYF
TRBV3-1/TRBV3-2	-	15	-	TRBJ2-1	TGTGCCAGCAGCCGGACAGAGGACCGATACAATGAGCAGTTCTTC	CASSRTEDRYNEQFF
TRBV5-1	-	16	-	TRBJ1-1	TGCGCCAGCAGCTTGGTGGGTGGGGGCGCAGGGACTGAAGCTTTCTTT	CASSLVGGGAGTEAFF
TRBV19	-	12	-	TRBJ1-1	TGTGCCAGTAGGGCTAAGAACACTGAAGCTTTCTTT	CASRAKNTEAFF
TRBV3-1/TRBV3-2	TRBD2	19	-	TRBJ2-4	TGTGCCAGCAGCCAAGATTGGCTAGCGGGGGGTCTAGCCAAAAACATTCAGTACTTC	CASSQDWLAGGLAKNIQYF
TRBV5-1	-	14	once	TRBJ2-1	TGCGCCAGCAGTTGGGCAGGGGGGAGCAATGAGCAGTTCTTC	CASSWAGGSNEQFF
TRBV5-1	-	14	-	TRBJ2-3	TGCGCCAGCAGCCCTTGGGCCAACACAGATACGCAGTATTTT	CASSPWANTDTQYF
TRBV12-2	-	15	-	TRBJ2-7	TGTGCAAGTCGCCCCCTTCTAGCGGGAGGGTACGAGCAGTACTTC	CASRPLLAGGYEQYF